Sequencing of this TCR beta chain was carried out in a study of blood T cells in healthy people across ages. In terms of origin and age, donors were healthy Caucasian individuals from Russia aged roughly 6 to 90. Collection of 8.5 to 10 milliliters of peripheral blood was performed for each donor. The second PCR ran roughly 6 to 12 cycles with a sample-barcoded 5' primer and J-beta primers. TCRdb reanalysed the 5' RACE reads using MiXCR and keeps one entry per CDR3 protein. The data show under 2,000,000 distinct CDR3 sequences, around 48% seen once. This CDR3 region has 11 residues. CDR1 and CDR2 (germline): DFQATT, SNEGSKA (reference sequence). The V gene lost 6 bases and the J gene lost 4 bases, with 10 bases spanning the gap. In this sample, this clonotype turned up a few times.

The V and J genes are TRBV20-1 and TRBJ2-7, with D maybe TRBD1 (5 bases). The specimen sequenced was blood. This receptor was identified in a woman aged 40 to 55 in good health. CDR3 region: CSATPGYEQYF. The CDR3 region has the DNA TGCAGTGCGACCCCAGGGTACGAGCAGTACTTC.